These T cell receptor beta chains were read from a single sample in a study of somatic mutations in cytotoxic T cells in rheumatoid arthritis. Assay used: immunoSEQ multiplex PCR; TCRdb lists only in-frame clones, some missing. In the table there are 20,000 to 25,000 clones, roughly 84% of which are singletons. Sample: CD8+ T cells sorted from blood. These receptors all come from a woman aged 45 to 65 in good health. Each CDR3 is given with its conserved first and last residue. The D gene is left open where the match is weak. Part of the rows lack a size; the others show once, few, many or a class for expanded clones.

TRBV6-5,TRBJ1-1,-,-,TGTGCCAGCAGTTATGCCCCAGTGAACACTGAAGCTTTCTTT,CASSYAPVNTEAFF
TRBV7-2,TRBJ2-1,-,-,TGTGCCAGCAGCTCCCCGGGCCCAGGGGTCGGGCAGTTCTTC,CASSSPGPGVGQFF
TRBV28,TRBJ2-5,TRBD2,-,TGTGCCAGCAGTTTAGCGGGGGGGCCCGGAGAGACCCAGTACTTC,CASSLAGGPGETQYF
TRBV6-5,TRBJ1-1,-,-,TGTGCCAGCAGTAACAACGAAAACACTGAAGCTTTCTTT,CASSNNENTEAFF
TRBV27,TRBJ1-2,-,few,TGTGCCAGCAGCCTCGGGCAGGGGACAAACTATGGCTACACCTTC,CASSLGQGTNYGYTF
TRBV5-1,TRBJ1-2,-,once,TGCGCCAGCGGCCCTCCACAGGCCCTTTATGGCTACACCTTC,CASGPPQALYGYTF
TRBV6-4,TRBJ2-2,TRBD1,-,TGTGCCAGCAGTGTGACAGGGCCACGGAACACCGGGGAGCTGTTTTTT,CASSVTGPRNTGELFF
TRBV9,TRBJ1-2,-,-,TGTGCCAGCAGCCTTTCACAGGGTTTGGATGGCTACACCTTC,CASSLSQGLDGYTF
TRBV9,TRBJ1-1,TRBD1,-,TGTGCCAGCAGGGAGGGCGACAGGGTGGACACTGAAGCTTTCTTT,CASREGDRVDTEAFF
TRBV15,TRBJ1-3,-,-,TGTGCCACCAGCATTCCGATGGGTGGAAACACCATATATTTT,CATSIPMGGNTIYF
TRBV5-1,TRBJ1-1,-,-,TGCGCCAGCAGGACAGACATTCCTCATTCTGAAGCTTTCTTT,CASRTDIPHSEAFF
TRBV5-5,TRBJ1-4,-,-,TGTGCCAGCAGCTTGTTAGAGATGCAACGGTTGTTTTTT,CASSLLEMQRLFF
TRBV4-1,TRBJ2-3,TRBD2,-,TGCGCCAGCACACCTAGCGGGGGGGCGGGAGATACGCAGTATTTT,CASTPSGGAGDTQYF
TRBV6-5,TRBJ2-1,TRBD2,-,TGTGCCAGCAGAGAGCGGGGGGATTACAATGAGCAGTTCTTC,CASRERGDYNEQFF
TRBV28,TRBJ1-2,TRBD1,-,TGTGCCAGCAGTTTGGGGACAGGGGGGAACTATGGCTACACCTTC,CASSLGTGGNYGYTF
TRBV6-1,TRBJ1-1,-,-,TGTGCCAGCAGTGAACTGGGCATGAACACTGAAGCTTTCTTT,CASSELGMNTEAFF
TRBV4-3,TRBJ2-1,TRBD1,-,TGCGCCAGCGGGGGCCAGACAGGGGGCGCAGGTGGTGAGCAGTTCTTC,CASGGQTGGAGGEQFF
TRBV5-1,TRBJ1-3,-,-,TGCGCCAGCAGCCTCGGGTCGGACTCTGGAAACACCATATATTTT,CASSLGSDSGNTIYF
TRBV28,TRBJ2-2,TRBD2,once,TGTGCCAGCAGTTTATGGGCTAGCGGGGGGTACACCGGGGAGCTGTTTTTT,CASSLWASGGYTGELFF
TRBV29-1,TRBJ1-4,-,-,TGCAGCGTTGATGAGGGGGGCCATGAAAAACTGTTTTTT,CSVDEGGHEKLFF
TRBV5-1,TRBJ1-6,TRBD1,-,TGCGCCAGCAGCCGGGACAGGGGGCCAGCATTGCCCCTCCACTTT,CASSRDRGPALPLHF
TRBV2,TRBJ2-5,TRBD2,-,TGTGCCAGCCCTCGACCGCGGGGGACTAACCAAGAGACCCAGTACTTC,CASPRPRGTNQETQYF
TRBV4-3,TRBJ2-1,-,once,TGCGCCAGCAGCCAAGATGACACAGGGTACAATGAGCAGTTCTTC,CASSQDDTGYNEQFF
TRBV5-1,TRBJ1-1,-,few,TGCGCCAGCAGCTACACTGGCATGAACACTGAAGCTTTCTTT,CASSYTGMNTEAFF
TRBV5-1,TRBJ2-1,-,-,TGCGCCAGCAGCTCCGCCTCCGGGACCTACAATGAGCAGTTCTTC,CASSSASGTYNEQFF
TRBV4-1,TRBJ2-5,-,-,TGCGCCAGCAGCCTCGTGGCGGGGCCTCAAGAGACCCAGTACTTC,CASSLVAGPQETQYF
TRBV6-1,TRBJ2-3,TRBD2,-,TGTGCCAGCAGTGTAGTAAGCGGGGGGGCCCTAGATACGCAGTATTTT,CASSVVSGGALDTQYF
TRBV7-9,TRBJ1-6,-,-,TGTGCCAGCAGCTTAAGGGGCCAGGGACATTCACCCCTCCACTTT,CASSLRGQGHSPLHF
TRBV5-5,TRBJ1-6,-,-,TGTGCCAGCAGCGGTACCGGGGTCTCTAATTCACCCCTCCACTTT,CASSGTGVSNSPLHF
TRBV9,TRBJ2-1,TRBD2,-,TGTGCCAGCTCAACTGGGGCGGGGGGATACAATGAGCAGTTCTTC,CASSTGAGGYNEQFF
TRBV7-2,TRBJ2-2,-,-,TGTGCCAGCGGTCTCAGGGGTTACACCGGGGAGCTGTTTTTT,CASGLRGYTGELFF
TRBV6-1,TRBJ2-3,TRBD2,-,TGTGCCAGCAGTGAATGGACTAGCGGGGGGGCTGGAGATACGCAGTATTTT,CASSEWTSGGAGDTQYF
TRBV4-1,TRBJ1-6,-,-,TGCGCCAGCAGCCAAGACAGCTGGGATTCACCCCTCCACTTT,CASSQDSWDSPLHF
TRBV7-9,TRBJ1-1,-,-,TGTGCCAGCAGCCTGGGAAAGAACACTGAAGCTTTCTTT,CASSLGKNTEAFF
TRBV7-9,TRBJ1-1,-,-,TGTGCCAGCAGCCCCTGGGGGGGGACGGACACTGAAGCTTTCTTT,CASSPWGGTDTEAFF
TRBV12-5,TRBJ2-7,TRBD1,-,TGTGCTACCTTGGGACAGGGAGCTTACGAGCAGTACTTC,CATLGQGAYEQYF
TRBV5-1,TRBJ2-7,TRBD2,few,TGCGCCAGCAGCCAATCTAGCGGGGGCCCTACCTCCTACGAGCAGTACTTC,CASSQSSGGPTSYEQYF
TRBV2,TRBJ1-2,-,-,TGTGCCAGCCCCCCCCTTGACCAAATGCGCGGCTACACCTTC,CASPPLDQMRGYTF
TRBV9,TRBJ2-1,-,-,TGTGCCAGCAGCCCGAGTGGGGACCCCACCCCCGGTAATGAGCAGTTCTTC,CASSPSGDPTPGNEQFF
TRBV4-2,TRBJ2-1,-,once,TGTGCCAGCAGCCAAGATCGGATCCCCAATGAGCAGTTCTTC,CASSQDRIPNEQFF
TRBV27,TRBJ1-1,-,-,TGTGCCAGCAGTTTAGGGACTGAAGCTTTCTTT,CASSLGTEAFF
TRBV27,TRBJ2-5,-,-,TGTGCCAGCAGTCGGAACCAAGAGACCCAGTACTTC,CASSRNQETQYF
TRBV19,TRBJ1-1,-,-,TGTGCCAGTAGTATAGATTTCGGGGATGGGTCAGGGAAAAACACTGAAGCTTTCTTT,CASSIDFGDGSGKNTEAFF
TRBV5-4,TRBJ1-1,-,-,TGTGCCAGCAGCTTGGAGGGAGGGGTCACTGAAGCTTTCTTT,CASSLEGGVTEAFF
TRBV7-7,TRBJ2-1,TRBD1,-,TGTGCTAGCAGCTTAGCGTCAGGGACAGGGGGCTATAATGAGCAGTTCTTC,CASSLASGTGGYNEQFF
TRBV6-4,TRBJ1-1,TRBD1,few,TGTGCCAGCAGTGACGGGACAGAGAACACTGAAGCTTTCTTT,CASSDGTENTEAFF